The 26 T cell receptor beta chains below come from one sample, sequenced in a study of technical replicates of blood from four donors. Data came from immunoSEQ multiplex PCR; TCRdb stores just in-frame clones and leaves some out. Of tens of thousands of clones listed, around four fifths are singletons. The material sequenced was PBMCs. These TCRs come from a human donor in good health. Some clones in this sample may be carry-over from other donors' samples.

The gene calls are TRBV7-3 and TRBJ2-7; 7 bases agree with TRBD2. The ends lost 0 bases at V and 7 bases at J; junction bases unmatched: 3. Germline V gene lookup returns CDR1 SGHTA and CDR2 FQGTGA. This CDR3 region has 13 residues. CDR3 nucleotides: TGTGCCAGCAGCTTAACAGGTAGCGGGGAGCAGTACTTC. Translated: CASSLTGSGEQYF.

The gene calls are TRBV5-4 and TRBJ2-3, with D uncertain. V was cut by 4 bases and J by 2 bases, with 11 bases left in between. This CDR3 is 14 amino acids long. Germline V gene sequence: CDR1 SGHNT, CDR2 YYREEE (reference sequence). The CDR3 DNA reads as TGTGCCAGCAGCGACGGTAGCCACACAGATACGCAGTATTTT. As protein: CASSDGSHTDTQYF.

This chain connects TRBV19 to TRBJ2-4; D is perhaps TRBD1 (5 bases). This CDR3 has 14 amino acids. Trimming left V 7 bases short and J 5 bases short, with 15 bases between. Germline V gene sequence: CDR1 LNHDA, CDR2 SQIVND (reference sequence). DNA for the CDR3: TGTGCCAGTAATCAGCCTGGACAACAAAACATTCAGTACTTC. This codes for CASNQPGQQNIQYF.

The CDR3 spells CAWTFSGELFF. The CDR3 DNA is TGTGCCTGGACCTTTTCCGGGGAGCTGTTTTTT. This chain joins TRBV30 and TRBJ2-2; the D is unclear. Germline V lookup: CDR1 GTSNPN, CDR2 SVGIG (reference sequence). V was trimmed by 4 bases and J by 6 bases, leaving 6 bases between them. The CDR3 runs 11 residues.

The J gene is TRBJ2-3, the V gene TRBV6-5; a possible D gene is TRBD1 (5 bases). Deletions cut 0 bases from V and 2 bases from J, with 9 bases between. This CDR3 is built from 15 residues. CDR1 and CDR2 from the germline V gene are MNHEY and SVGAGI. The CDR3 loop is CASSYSPRDTDTQYF. CDR3 nucleotide sequence: TGTGCCAGCAGTTACTCCCCCAGGGACACAGATACGCAGTATTTT.

This sequence joins TRBV30 and TRBJ2-3; D remains unclear. From germline, CDR1 is GTSNPN and CDR2 SVGIG (reference sequence). The length of the CDR3 is 10 residues. Trimming cost V 5 bases and J 9 bases, with 9 bases left between them. The DNA for the CDR3 is TGTGCCTGGGGCCCTCCCACGCAGTATTTT. It specifies CAWGPPTQYF.

This clone appeared a few times. The chain recombines TRBV5-4 with TRBJ1-6; D possibly corresponds to TRBD1 (6 bases). Per the germline V gene, CDR1 is SGHNT and CDR2 is YYREEE (reference sequence). The CDR3 extends over 14 amino acids. V was pared by 3 bases and J by 4 bases, with 8 bases between. The CDR3 is CASSSGQYNSPLHF. The CDR3 nucleotides read TGTGCCAGCAGCTCGGGACAATATAATTCACCCCTCCACTTT.

The V gene is TRBV9, the J gene TRBJ2-1, with 7 nucleotides matching TRBD1. Germline CDR1 SGDLS, CDR2 YYNGEE. Trimming at V came to 3 bases and at J to 0 bases, leaving 6 bases not matched to a gene. The CDR3 is 16 amino acids. The CDR3 coding sequence is TGTGCCAGCAGCGGGGACAGTGATAGCTCCTACAATGAGCAGTTCTTC. This gives the protein CASSGDSDSSYNEQFF.

The chain carries TRBV6-6 and TRBJ2-7; D is perhaps TRBD2 (6 bases). Trimming stripped 8 bases from V and 7 bases from J, with 12 bases between. Looked up from germline, CDR1 is MNHNY and CDR2 is SVGAGI (reference sequence). This CDR3 contains 11 residues. CDR3: CASLNGGEQYF. CDR3 DNA: TGTGCCAGCCTAAATGGGGGGGAGCAGTACTTC.

The chain employs TRBV7-3 and TRBJ2-3; 7 nucleotides align to TRBD2. CDR1 is SGHTA and CDR2 is FQGTGA in the germline V gene. The CDR3 has 16 residues. J lost 5 bases, V lost 1 base, and 9 bases had no gene match. CDR3 sequence reads: CASSLKSGGYGDTQYF. CDR3 nucleotides: TGTGCCAGCAGCTTAAAGTCGGGAGGTTATGGAGATACGCAGTATTTT.

This sequence joins TRBV5-1 and TRBJ2-1; TRBD2 agrees at 12 bases. CDR1 and CDR2 (germline): SGHRS, YFSETQ. V gave up 4 bases and J gave up 0 bases; unmatched junction bases: 2. The CDR3 spans 16 residues. As DNA, the CDR3 is TGCGCCAGCAGCCAGACTAGCGGGAGCTCCTACAATGAGCAGTTCTTC. Its protein is CASSQTSGSSYNEQFF. Filled out from reference TRBV5-1 and TRBJ2-1, the complete variable domain reads KAGVTQTPRYLIKTRGQQVTLSCSPISGHRSVSWYQQTPGQGLQFLFEYFSETQRNKGNFPGRFSGRQFSNSRSEMNVSTLELGDSALYLCASSQTSGSSYNEQFFGPGTRLTVL.

This chain links TRBV14 with TRBJ2-1; 9 bases align to TRBD2. The germline CDR1 and CDR2 sequences are SGHDN and FVKESK. V shed 0 bases and J 6 bases; nucleotides not matched to a gene: 15. The CDR3 covers 19 residues. DNA of the CDR3: TGTGCCAGCAGCCAAGATCTTCGGCGGGGGGGCCTCAGGGGCAATGAGCAGTTCTTC. Translated: CASSQDLRRGGLRGNEQFF.

This chain joins TRBV4-3 and TRBJ1-6; the D is unclear. The V end was cut by 0 bases, the J end by 7 bases, with 10 bases between. This CDR3 spans 15 amino acids. CDR1 LGHNA and CDR2 YSLEER come from the germline V gene. CDR3 DNA sequence: TGCGCCAGCAGCCAAGAGGGGAGACGGAATTCACCCCTCCACTTT. Protein: CASSQEGRRNSPLHF.

V is TRBV6-5 and J is TRBJ1-1; D not certain. The CDR3 consists of 13 residues. The ends were cut back, 4 bases at V and 1 base at J, with 7 bases in the middle. From germline, CDR1 is MNHEY and CDR2 SVGAGI. The CDR3 reads CASSSPRNTEAFF. CDR3 DNA sequence: TGTGCCAGCAGTTCCCCCAGGAACACTGAAGCTTTCTTT.

V usage is TRBV29-1 and J usage is TRBJ2-7, with no clear D. Trimming shortened V by 6 bases and J by 3 bases, and 12 bases separated the two germline ends. The germline V gene has CDR1 SQVTM and CDR2 ANQGSEA. The CDR3 covers 12 residues. Here the CDR3 DNA reads TGCAGCGTGCAACTTTCCGGCTACGAGCAGTACTTC. It specifies CSVQLSGYEQYF.

V gene TRBV18 combines with J gene TRBJ2-2, with 7 bases identical to TRBD1. This CDR3 has 14 residues. Germline CDR1 and CDR2: KGHSH and LQKENI. J lost 5 bases, V lost 4 bases, and 4 bases had no gene match. The DNA of the CDR3 is TGTGCCAGCTCACGCGACAGGGCAACCGGGGAGCTGTTTTTT. It translates to CASSRDRATGELFF.

The V and J genes are TRBV7-8 and TRBJ2-5, with TRBD1 matching over 7 bases. The germline gives CDR1 SGHVS, CDR2 FQNEAQ. CDR3 size: 15 residues. The trim removed 1 base at V and 3 bases at J, leaving 5 bases unmatched. The CDR3 loop reads CASSLVGQAKETQYF. The CDR3, as DNA: TGTGCCAGCAGCTTAGTCGGACAGGCGAAAGAGACCCAGTACTTC.

The genes are TRBV4-1 and TRBJ1-1; the match to TRBD1 covers 7 bases. CDR1 and CDR2 (germline): MGHRA, YSYEKL. The CDR3 covers 15 residues. V dropped 0 bases and J dropped 3; count of bases not matched to a gene: 4. The CDR3 DNA reads TGCGCCAGCAGCCAAGATAGGGACAGTTACACTGAAGCTTTCTTT. Amino acids: CASSQDRDSYTEAFF.

This rearrangement joins TRBV4-2 to TRBJ2-5; possible D gene TRBD2, 7 bases. Per the germline V gene, CDR1 is LGHNA and CDR2 is YNFKEQ. Trimming cost V 3 bases and J 9 bases, with 20 bases left between them. This CDR3 has 15 residues. CDR3 amino acids: CASSHTIGGGLPQYF. In DNA form, the CDR3 reads TGTGCCAGCAGCCACACCATTGGCGGGGGCCTTCCCCAGTACTTC.

The V call is TRBV2, the J call TRBJ1-5; D gene ambiguous. Germline V gives CDR1 SNHLY, CDR2 FYNNEI. This CDR3 has 13 amino acids. Deletions cut 7 bases from V and 4 bases from J, with 11 bases between. DNA for the CDR3: TGTGCCAGCATGTATGAGAAGAATCAGCCCCAGCATTTT. This translates into CASMYEKNQPQHF.

At least ten counts were recorded for this clone. The chain is built from TRBV19 and TRBJ2-5; 14 nucleotides match TRBD2. The CDR3 spans 15 residues. Germline lookup yields CDR1 LNHDA and CDR2 SQIVND (reference sequence). V was clipped by 4 bases and J by 8 bases; unmatched bases: 6. CDR3 protein: CASSTGTSGSETQYF. The CDR3 DNA is TGTGCCAGTAGTACCGGGACTAGCGGGAGTGAAACCCAGTACTTC. The variable domain in full, with the rest retrieved from reference TRBV19 and TRBJ2-5, is DGGITQSPKYLFRKEGQNVTLSCEQNLNHDAMYWYRQDPGQGLRLIYYSQIVNDFQKGDIAEGYSVSREKKESFPLTVTSAQKNPTAFYLCASSTGTSGSETQYFGPGTRLLVL.

J is TRBJ2-1 and V is TRBV7-2, with 14 bases identical to TRBD2. V trimming: 1 base; J trimming: 8 bases; junction bases outside the gene matches: 4. Germline-derived CDR1 and CDR2 are SGHTA and FQGNSA. This CDR3 has 16 amino acids. CDR3 bases: TGTGCCAGCAGCTTAGAGGGGACTAGCGGGAGTTATGAGCAGTTCTTC. It yields the protein CASSLEGTSGSYEQFF.

The CDR3 is CASHLTPITHEQYF. CDR3 nucleotides: TGTGCCAGCCATTTAACCCCTATCACCCACGAGCAGTACTTC. This sequence joins TRBV2 and TRBJ2-7; D remains ambiguous. The CDR3 is made up of 14 amino acids. From germline, CDR1 is SNHLY and CDR2 FYNNEI. The ends were cut back, 8 bases at V and 5 bases at J, with 19 bases in the middle. Looking up the rest from reference TRBV2 and TRBJ2-7 gives the full variable domain: EPEVTQTPSHQVTQMGQEVILRCVPISNHLYFYWYRQILGQKVEFLVSFYNNEISEKSEIFDDQFSVERPDGSNFTLKIRSTKLEDSAMYFCASHLTPITHEQYFGPGTRLTVT.

The chain joins TRBV6-5 to TRBJ2-7; weak D call: TRBD1 (6 bases). This CDR3 spans 14 amino acids. Germline CDR1 reads MNHEY; CDR2 reads SVGAGI. V shed 5 bases and J shed 4 bases, with 15 bases lying between them. The CDR3 coding sequence is TGTGCCAGCAGTGAACCGGGACACTCTTACGAGCAGTACTTC. Amino acid sequence: CASSEPGHSYEQYF.

The chain is built from TRBV2 and TRBJ2-3; no definite D call. The CDR3 loop spans 15 amino acids. Trimming stripped 1 base from V and 0 bases from J, with 8 bases between. Germline V CDR1 and CDR2: SNHLY, FYNNEI. In DNA form, the CDR3 reads TGTGCCAGCAGTGAAGTTCGGTCCAGCACAGATACGCAGTATTTT. Protein sequence: CASSEVRSSTDTQYF.

The rearrangement links TRBV7-9 to TRBJ2-5, with 7 positions matching TRBD1. Germline V CDR1 and CDR2: SEHNR, FQNEAQ (reference sequence). V was pared by 1 base and J by 4 bases, with 6 bases of the junction left unmatched. CDR3 size: 15 residues. The DNA for the CDR3 is TGTGCCAGCAGCTTAGACAGGGGTTTGATAGAGACCCAGTACTTC. Its protein product is CASSLDRGLIETQYF.